This T cell receptor beta chain was recovered during a study of blood T cell repertoires in COVID-19. Study summary: Samples taken during acute and convalescent COVID-19 were collected in the United States, Italy and Spain. The cDNA or gDNA used as material had been derived from T cells, B-cell-depleted T cells, or PBMCs.

Generated by immunoSEQ multiplex PCR, the TCRdb table keeps only in-frame clones and is missing some. Altogether 250,000 to 300,000 clones are present, roughly nine tenths being singletons, with the ten largest covering approximately 12%. CDR1 and CDR2 (germline): SQVTM, ANQGSEA. Trimming removed 4 bases from V and 1 base from J; junction bases left unmatched: 3. This CDR3 has 14 amino acids. Enrolled during active infection, Seattle patients were then followed longitudinally. Sequencing was performed on peripheral blood. This chain uses TRBV29-1 with TRBJ2-7; 11 positions match TRBD2. The source is a woman aged 25 to 39 with COVID-19, enrolled during active disease. CDR3 residues: CSVVGTSGSYEQYF. The CDR3 DNA sequence: TGCAGCGTTGTGGGGACTAGCGGATCCTACGAGCAGTACTTC.